These 18 T cell receptor beta chains were sequenced from one sample in a study of shared clonotypes between healthy human individuals. Clones were read by immunoSEQ multiplex PCR, and TCRdb kept only the in-frame ones, dropping some. This sample carries fewer than 800,000 clones, approximately 90% of them seen once, and the ten largest clones take 24%. Cells designated naive CD8 were CD45RO-negative and were positively selected for CCR7, with terminally differentiated effector memory CD45RA+ cells excluded. The material sequenced was naive CD8+ T cells sorted from blood. The receptors shown here come from a man in his thirties or forties in good health.

The chain employs TRBV19 and TRBJ2-1; 13 bases align to TRBD2. Germline loops: CDR1 LNHDA, CDR2 SQIVND (reference sequence). J lost 0 bases, V lost 5 bases, and 4 bases had no gene match. The CDR3 contains 17 residues. This chain's CDR3 is CASSVTSGRASYNEQFF. CDR3 nucleotides: TGTGCCAGTAGTGTAACTAGCGGGAGGGCCTCCTACAATGAGCAGTTCTTC.

Concerning this clone itself: Sequence at one end of the junction differs from germline and may be a read error. The chain couples TRBV7-7 to TRBJ2-3; 7 nucleotides agree with TRBD1. Per germline, CDR1 SSHAT and CDR2 FNYEAQ (reference sequence). The CDR3 runs to 16 residues. CDR3 protein: CASSSSDRSYTDTQYF. The CDR3 DNA follows: TGTGCTAGCAGCTCGTCGGACAGGTCGTACACAGATACGCAGTATTTT.

The chain combines TRBV7-9 with TRBJ2-1; D remains ambiguous. V dropped 0 bases and J dropped 0 bases, with 6 bases sitting between them. The CDR3 is 15 amino acids. CDR1 and CDR2 from the germline V gene are SEHNR and FQNEAQ (reference sequence). The CDR3 here is CASSLAVSSYNEQFF. The DNA for the CDR3 is TGTGCCAGCAGCTTAGCGGTAAGCTCCTACAATGAGCAGTTCTTC.

The J gene is TRBJ1-2, the V gene TRBV7-2; D is unresolved. The germline CDR1 and CDR2 sequences are SGHTA and FQGNSA. The CDR3 is 16 amino acids. With 2 bases removed from V and 4 bases from J, the gap between germline ends came to 17 bases. CDR3 in DNA: TGTGCCAGCAGCTTAAGCCCATCGTCGGGTACCTATGGCTACACCTTC. Protein: CASSLSPSSGTYGYTF.

This chain connects TRBV6-1 to TRBJ1-5, with TRBD1 as a possible D gene (5 bases). The CDR3 has 15 amino acids. In germline, CDR1 is MNHNS, CDR2 SASEGT. Trimming pared 0 bases from V and 5 bases from J, leaving 11 bases between. DNA of the CDR3: TGTGCCAGCAGTGAAGCGGGGGTCACCTATCAGCCCCAGCATTTT. Encoded protein: CASSEAGVTYQPQHF.

The count of this clone is one. The chain is built from TRBV5-1 and TRBJ2-5, with TRBD1 matching over 10 bases. Germline assignment: CDR1 SGHRS and CDR2 YFSETQ. V dropped 5 bases and J dropped 3; count of bases not matched to a gene: 10. The CDR3 has 16 amino acids. For the CDR3, the DNA is TGCGCCAGCAGGTTTAGGGACAGGGGCCTGAAAGAGACCCAGTACTTC. It specifies CASRFRDRGLKETQYF.

Regarding this clone: A junction boundary mismatches the germline segment, possibly from a read error. This chain connects TRBV5-6 to TRBJ2-5; 9 bases fit TRBD1. The CDR3 contains 14 residues. CDR1 is SGHDT and CDR2 is YYEEEE in the germline V gene. The CDR3 DNA reads TGTGCCAGCAGCTTGGACAGGGGGCAAGGGACCCAGTACTTC. It specifies CASSLDRGQGTQYF.

Here the CDR3 DNA reads TGTGCCAGCAGCTTAGAAGCTCTAGCGGGAGATGTAGATACGCAGTATTTT. Its translation is CASSLEALAGDVDTQYF. The chain recombines TRBV11-2 with TRBJ2-3, with TRBD2 matching 10 bases. Trimming took 0 bases from V and 5 from J; bases not matched to a gene: 8. There are 17 residues in the CDR3. Germline V gene sequence: CDR1 SGHAT, CDR2 FQNNGV.

The chain is built from TRBV7-8 and TRBJ2-7, with 7 bases matching TRBD2. Germline CDR1 is SGHVS and CDR2 is FQNEAQ. Trimming removed 5 bases from V and 2 bases from J; junction bases left unmatched: 9. The CDR3 is 15 amino acids. CDR3 coding DNA: TGTGCCAGCAGCGTCAGAAGCGGGAAGACCTACGAGCAGTACTTC. It translates to CASSVRSGKTYEQYF.

The chain joins TRBV6-5 to TRBJ2-7; the match to TRBD1 covers 9 bases. Germline V gene sequence: CDR1 MNHEY, CDR2 SVGAGI. The CDR3 runs 13 residues. Trimming at V came to 8 bases and at J to 3 bases, leaving 5 bases not matched to a gene. In DNA, the CDR3 is TGTGCCAGCCAACAGGGGGCGATCTACGAGCAGTACTTC. Protein: CASQQGAIYEQYF.

This chain joins TRBV30 and TRBJ2-7; D may be TRBD2 (5 bases). CDR3 length equals 13 residues. CDR1 GTSNPN and CDR2 SVGIG come from the germline V gene (reference sequence). The V end was cut by 4 bases, the J end by 2 bases, with 12 bases between. CDR3 region: CAWTREDAYEQYF. The CDR3 bases are TGTGCCTGGACGAGGGAAGACGCCTACGAGCAGTACTTC.

The chain uses TRBV7-6 and TRBJ2-2, with a tentative D call TRBD2 (5 bases). The CDR3 is 13 residues long. In germline, CDR1 is SGHVS, CDR2 FNYEAQ. V lost 7 bases, J lost 7 bases, and 13 bases lay in between. Written as DNA, the CDR3 is TGTGCCAGCAACCCGACGGGGTTCGGGGAGCTGTTTTTT. It yields the protein CASNPTGFGELFF.

The chain carries TRBV4-3 and TRBJ1-2; 9 bases agree with TRBD1. The V gene end was trimmed by 0 bases and the J gene end by 3 bases; junction bases not matched to a gene: 17. This CDR3 comprises 20 residues. Germline CDR1 and CDR2: LGHNA and YSLEER. The CDR3 region is CASSQEHTGFGTGYDYGYTF. The CDR3 nucleotides are TGCGCCAGCAGCCAAGAACACACAGGATTCGGGACAGGGTATGACTATGGCTACACCTTC.

This clone was seen a single time. The chain couples TRBV4-1 to TRBJ2-3, with 8 bases lining up with TRBD1. There are 15 residues in the CDR3. Germline CDR1 MGHRA, CDR2 YSYEKL. The J segment lost 2 bases and the V segment lost 1 base, leaving 2 bases of the junction unmatched. DNA of the CDR3: TGCGCCAGCAGCCAAGTTCAGGGGGCCACAGATACGCAGTATTTT. Its translation: CASSQVQGATDTQYF.

The chain couples TRBV9 to TRBJ2-1, with D perhaps matching TRBD2 (5 bases). With 4 bases removed from V and 7 bases from J, the gap between germline ends came to 18 bases. CDR1 and CDR2 from the germline V gene are SGDLS and YYNGEE. The CDR3 runs to 15 residues. The CDR3 sequence is CASSHKRTAPNEQFF. The CDR3 nucleotides read TGTGCCAGCAGCCACAAAAGGACTGCCCCGAATGAGCAGTTCTTC.

This sequence joins TRBV5-1 and TRBJ2-5; maybe TRBD2 (6 bases). In germline, CDR1 is SGHRS, CDR2 YFSETQ. The CDR3 runs 14 residues. The V end lost 6 bases, the J end lost 5 bases, and 17 bases lay between the germline ends. CDR3 residues: CASNPGTARETQYF. In DNA, the CDR3 is TGCGCCAGCAATCCCGGGACTGCCAGGGAGACCCAGTACTTC.

V usage is TRBV6-5 and J usage is TRBJ1-4; D call uncertain. Germline V gives CDR1 MNHEY, CDR2 SVGAGI. The CDR3 has 14 residues. The V and J ends lost 2 bases and 3 bases respectively, with 7 bases between them. CDR3 sequence: CASSYGQSNEKLFF. CDR3 nucleotide sequence: TGTGCCAGCAGTTACGGGCAGTCTAATGAAAAACTGTTTTTT.

This clone appeared many times. The chain uses TRBV2 and TRBJ1-2; no reliable D call. The CDR3 contains 15 residues. CDR1 and CDR2 (germline): SNHLY, FYNNEI. V was cut by 4 bases and J by 4 bases, with 16 bases left in between. The CDR3 nucleotides read TGTGCCAGCAGTGGAACCCTCGAGTCGGGCTATGGCTACACCTTC. As protein: CASSGTLESGYGYTF.